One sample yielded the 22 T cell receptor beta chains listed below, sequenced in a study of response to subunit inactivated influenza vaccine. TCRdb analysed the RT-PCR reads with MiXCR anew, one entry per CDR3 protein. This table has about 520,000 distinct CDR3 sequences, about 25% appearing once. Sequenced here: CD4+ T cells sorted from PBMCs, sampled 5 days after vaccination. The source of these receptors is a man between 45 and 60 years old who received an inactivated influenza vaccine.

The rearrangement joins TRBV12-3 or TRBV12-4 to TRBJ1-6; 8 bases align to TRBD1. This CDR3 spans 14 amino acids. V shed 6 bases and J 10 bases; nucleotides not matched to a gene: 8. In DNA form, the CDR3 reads TGTGCCAGCAGAATTGGACAGGGTTGGTCACCCCTCCACTTT. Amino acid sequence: CASRIGQGWSPLHF.

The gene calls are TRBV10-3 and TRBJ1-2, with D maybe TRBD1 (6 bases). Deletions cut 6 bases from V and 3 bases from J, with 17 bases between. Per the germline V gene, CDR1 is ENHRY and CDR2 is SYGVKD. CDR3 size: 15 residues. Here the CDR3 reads CAIRAGAQPDYGYTF. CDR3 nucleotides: TGTGCCATCAGGGCAGGGGCCCAACCGGACTATGGCTACACCTTC.

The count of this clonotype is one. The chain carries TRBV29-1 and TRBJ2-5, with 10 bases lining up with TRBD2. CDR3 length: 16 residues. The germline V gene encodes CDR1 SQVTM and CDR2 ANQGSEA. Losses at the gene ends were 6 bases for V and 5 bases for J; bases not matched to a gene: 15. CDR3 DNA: TGCAGCGTGGCCCTCGGCCAGCGGGGGGGTAGGGAGACCCAGTACTTC. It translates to CSVALGQRGGRETQYF.

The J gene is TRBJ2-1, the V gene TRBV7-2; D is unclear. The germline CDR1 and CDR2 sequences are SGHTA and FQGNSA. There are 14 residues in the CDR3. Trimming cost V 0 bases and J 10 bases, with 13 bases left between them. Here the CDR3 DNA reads TGTGCCAGCAGCTTAGCGAATAAGCCTAGGGAGCAGTTCTTC. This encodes CASSLANKPREQFF. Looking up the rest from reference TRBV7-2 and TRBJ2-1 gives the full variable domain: GAGVSQSPSNKVTEKGKDVELRCDPISGHTALYWYRQSLGQGLEFLIYFQGNSAPDKSGLPSDRFSAERTGGSVSTLTIQRTQQEDSAVYLCASSLANKPREQFFGPGTRLTVL.

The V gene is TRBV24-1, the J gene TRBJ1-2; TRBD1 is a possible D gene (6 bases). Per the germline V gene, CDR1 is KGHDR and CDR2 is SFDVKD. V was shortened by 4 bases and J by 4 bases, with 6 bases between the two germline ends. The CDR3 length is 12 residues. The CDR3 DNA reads TGTGCCACCAGTGAGGACAGCTATGGCTACACCTTC. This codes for CATSEDSYGYTF.

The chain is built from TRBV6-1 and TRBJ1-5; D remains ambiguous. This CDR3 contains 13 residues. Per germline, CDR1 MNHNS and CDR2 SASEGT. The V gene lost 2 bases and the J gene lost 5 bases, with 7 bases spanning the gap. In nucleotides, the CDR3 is TGTGCCAGCAGTGAAAGGAGAGATCAGCCCCAGCATTTT. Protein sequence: CASSERRDQPQHF.

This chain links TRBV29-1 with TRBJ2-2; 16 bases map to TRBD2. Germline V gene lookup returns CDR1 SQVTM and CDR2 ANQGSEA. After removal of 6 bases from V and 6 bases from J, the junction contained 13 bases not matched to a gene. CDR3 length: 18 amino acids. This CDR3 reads CSVPTPGTSGGGPGELFF. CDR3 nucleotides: TGCAGCGTCCCCACCCCTGGGACTAGCGGGGGGGGACCCGGGGAGCTGTTTTTT.

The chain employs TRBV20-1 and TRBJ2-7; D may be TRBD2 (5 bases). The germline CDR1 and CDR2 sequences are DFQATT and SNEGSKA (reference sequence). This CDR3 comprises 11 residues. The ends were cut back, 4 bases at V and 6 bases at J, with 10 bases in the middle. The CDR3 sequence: CSAIFAGEQYF. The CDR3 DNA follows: TGCAGTGCTATCTTCGCGGGCGAGCAGTACTTC.

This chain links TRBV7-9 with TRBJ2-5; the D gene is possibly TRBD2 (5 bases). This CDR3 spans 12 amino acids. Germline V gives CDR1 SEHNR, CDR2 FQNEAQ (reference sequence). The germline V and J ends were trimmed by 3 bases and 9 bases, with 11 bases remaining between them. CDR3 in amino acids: CASSLPRDAQYF. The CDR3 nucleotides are TGTGCCAGCAGCTTGCCCCGGGATGCCCAGTACTTC.

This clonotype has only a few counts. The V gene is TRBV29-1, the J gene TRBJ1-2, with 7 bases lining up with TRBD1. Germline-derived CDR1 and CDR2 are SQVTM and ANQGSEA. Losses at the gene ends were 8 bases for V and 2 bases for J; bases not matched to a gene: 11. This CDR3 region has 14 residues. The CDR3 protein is CSTTGDRTNYGYTF. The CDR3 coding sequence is TGCAGCACAACGGGGGACAGAACAAACTATGGCTACACCTTC.

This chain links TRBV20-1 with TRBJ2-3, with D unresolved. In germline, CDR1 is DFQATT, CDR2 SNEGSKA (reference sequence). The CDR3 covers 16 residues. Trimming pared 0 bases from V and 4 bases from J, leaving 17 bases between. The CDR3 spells CSARDWGRAMADTQYF. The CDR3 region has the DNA TGCAGTGCTAGAGATTGGGGAAGGGCCATGGCAGATACGCAGTATTTT.

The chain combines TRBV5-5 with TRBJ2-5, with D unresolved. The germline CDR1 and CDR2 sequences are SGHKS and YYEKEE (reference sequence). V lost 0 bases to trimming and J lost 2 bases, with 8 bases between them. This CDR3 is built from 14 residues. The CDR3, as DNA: TGTGCCAGCAGCTTGGAGGCAGCTCAAGAGACCCAGTACTTC. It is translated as CASSLEAAQETQYF.

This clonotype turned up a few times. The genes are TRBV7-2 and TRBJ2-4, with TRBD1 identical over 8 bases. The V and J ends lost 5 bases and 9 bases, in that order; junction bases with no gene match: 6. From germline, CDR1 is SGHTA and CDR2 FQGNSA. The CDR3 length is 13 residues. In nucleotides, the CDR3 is TGTGCCAGCAGCCCCCCGACAGGGGTCATTCAGTACTTC. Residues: CASSPPTGVIQYF.

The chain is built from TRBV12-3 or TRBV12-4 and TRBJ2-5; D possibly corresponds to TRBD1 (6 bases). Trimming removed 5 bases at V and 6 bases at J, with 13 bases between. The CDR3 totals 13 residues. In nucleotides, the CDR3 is TGTGCCAGCAGTAAAAGGGGGTTACAGACCCAGTACTTC. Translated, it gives CASSKRGLQTQYF.

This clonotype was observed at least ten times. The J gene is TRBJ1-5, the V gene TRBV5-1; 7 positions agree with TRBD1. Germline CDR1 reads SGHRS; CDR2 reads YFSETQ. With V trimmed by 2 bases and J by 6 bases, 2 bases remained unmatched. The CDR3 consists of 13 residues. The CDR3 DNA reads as TGCGCCAGCAGCTTTGAGGGGGCTCAGCCCCAGCATTTT. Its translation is CASSFEGAQPQHF.

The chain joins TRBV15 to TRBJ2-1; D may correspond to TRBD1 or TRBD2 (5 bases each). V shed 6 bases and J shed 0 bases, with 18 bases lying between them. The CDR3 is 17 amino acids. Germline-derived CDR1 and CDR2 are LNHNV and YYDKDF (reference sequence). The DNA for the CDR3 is TGTGCCACCAGGGGGGTCCTAAGCCGCAGCTCCTACAATGAGCAGTTCTTC. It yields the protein CATRGVLSRSSYNEQFF. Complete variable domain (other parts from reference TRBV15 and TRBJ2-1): DAMVIQNPRYQVTQFGKPVTLSCSQTLNHNVMYWYQQKSSQAPKLLFHYYDKDFNNEADTPDNFQSRRPNTSFCFLDIRSPGLGDTAMYLCATRGVLSRSSYNEQFFGPGTRLTVL.

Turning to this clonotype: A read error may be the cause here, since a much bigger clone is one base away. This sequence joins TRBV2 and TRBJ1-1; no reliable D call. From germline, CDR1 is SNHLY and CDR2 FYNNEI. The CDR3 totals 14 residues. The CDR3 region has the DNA TGTGCCAGCAGCGTCCGCAGGATGAACATTGAAGCTTTCTTT. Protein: CASSVRRMNIEAFF. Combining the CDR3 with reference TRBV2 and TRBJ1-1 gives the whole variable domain EPEVTQTPSHQVTQMGQEVILRCVPISNHLYFYWYRQILGQKVEFLVSFYNNEISEKSEIFDDQFSVERPDGSNFTLKIRSTKLEDSAMYFCASSVRRMNIEAFFGQGTRLTVV.

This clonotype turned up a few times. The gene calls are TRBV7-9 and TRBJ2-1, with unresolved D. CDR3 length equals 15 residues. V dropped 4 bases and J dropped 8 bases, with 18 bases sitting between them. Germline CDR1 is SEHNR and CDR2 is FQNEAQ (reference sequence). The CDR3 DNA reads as TGTGCCAGCAGCTCACCCGGGCGTAGTATAGATGAGCAGTTCTTC. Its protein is CASSSPGRSIDEQFF.

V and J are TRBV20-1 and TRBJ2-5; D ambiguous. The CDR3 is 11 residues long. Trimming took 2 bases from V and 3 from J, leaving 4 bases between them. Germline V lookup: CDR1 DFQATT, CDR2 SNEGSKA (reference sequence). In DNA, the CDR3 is TGCAGTGCTAGACAAGAAGAGACCCAGTACTTC. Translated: CSARQEETQYF.

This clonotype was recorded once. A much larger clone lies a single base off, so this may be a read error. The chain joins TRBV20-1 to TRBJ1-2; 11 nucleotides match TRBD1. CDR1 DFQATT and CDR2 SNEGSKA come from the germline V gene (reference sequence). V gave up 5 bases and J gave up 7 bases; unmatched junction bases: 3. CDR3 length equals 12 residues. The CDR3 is CSAAGQGVGYTF. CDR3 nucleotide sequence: TGCAGTGCTGCGGGACAGGGGGTTGGCTACACCTTC.

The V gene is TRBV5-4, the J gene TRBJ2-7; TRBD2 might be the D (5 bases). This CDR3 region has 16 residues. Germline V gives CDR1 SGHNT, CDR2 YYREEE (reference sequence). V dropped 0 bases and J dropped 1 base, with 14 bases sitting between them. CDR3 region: CASSLDGLAGSYEQYF. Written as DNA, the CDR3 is TGTGCCAGCAGCTTGGACGGGCTAGCCGGGTCCTACGAGCAGTACTTC.

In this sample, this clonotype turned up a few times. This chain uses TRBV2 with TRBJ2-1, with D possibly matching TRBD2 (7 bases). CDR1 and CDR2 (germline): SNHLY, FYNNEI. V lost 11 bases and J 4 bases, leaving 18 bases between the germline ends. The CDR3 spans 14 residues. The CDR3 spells CAVSPGGRYNEQFF. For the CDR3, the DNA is TGTGCCGTCAGTCCGGGGGGCCGATACAATGAGCAGTTCTTC.